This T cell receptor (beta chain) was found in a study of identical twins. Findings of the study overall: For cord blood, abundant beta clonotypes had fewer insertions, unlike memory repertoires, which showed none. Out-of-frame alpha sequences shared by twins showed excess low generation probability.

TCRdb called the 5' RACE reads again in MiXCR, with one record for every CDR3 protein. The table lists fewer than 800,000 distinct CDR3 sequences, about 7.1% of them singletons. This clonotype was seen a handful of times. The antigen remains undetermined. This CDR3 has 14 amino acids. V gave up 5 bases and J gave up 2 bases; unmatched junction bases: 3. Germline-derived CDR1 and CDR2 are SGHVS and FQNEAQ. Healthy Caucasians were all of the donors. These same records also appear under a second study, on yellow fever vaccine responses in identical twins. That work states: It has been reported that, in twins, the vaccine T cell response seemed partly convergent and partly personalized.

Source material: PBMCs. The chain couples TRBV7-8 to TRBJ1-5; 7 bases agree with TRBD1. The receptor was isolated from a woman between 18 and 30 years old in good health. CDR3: CASSGQEGNQPQHF. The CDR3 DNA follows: TGTGCCAGCAGCGGACAGGAAGGCAATCAGCCCCAGCATTTT.